This is a list of T cell receptor beta chains from one sample in a study of cytomegalovirus exposure and HLA in healthy donors. Data came from immunoSEQ multiplex PCR; TCRdb stores just in-frame clones and leaves some out. The sample gives around 130,000 clones, over 70% of which show up once; about 3.4% is in the top ten. Specimen: PBMCs. The receptors were sampled from a man aged 25-40 years in good health and CMV-seronegative. Both conserved end residues are trimmed from each CDR3.

v_call: TRBV5-1; cdr3_aa: ASAEVAGVAEQF
v_call: TRBV19; cdr3_aa: ASSPRYYNTEAF
v_call: TRBV7-9; cdr3_aa: ASSLVTGLATGELF
v_call: TRBV19; cdr3_aa: ASSRTGAWVNTEAF
v_call: TRBV27; cdr3_aa: ASSWTSYNEQF
v_call: TRBV5-1; cdr3_aa: ASSLDGQGAGDTQY
v_call: TRBV4-2; cdr3_aa: ASSPRAAGGHNEQF
v_call: TRBV11-2; cdr3_aa: ASSLDRYEQY
v_call: TRBV6-6; cdr3_aa: ATLRITGNTIY
v_call: TRBV5-4; cdr3_aa: ASSHGLAEISREQY
v_call: TRBV9; cdr3_aa: ASSVRDRGQEAF
v_call: TRBV2; cdr3_aa: ASSEGQGTHNEQF
v_call: TRBV6-5; cdr3_aa: ASSSSGLAAKNIQY
v_call: TRBV10-3; cdr3_aa: AISESGGTSIYNEQF
v_call: TRBV28; cdr3_aa: ASGRGGQNEEKLF
v_call: TRBV28; cdr3_aa: ASSLMGQSYNEQF
v_call: TRBV4-3; cdr3_aa: ASSGFGGAIAGELF